This entry concerns a single TCR beta chain. Its cognate antigen is unknown. The J segment lost 8 bases and the V segment lost 7 bases, leaving 20 bases of the junction unmatched. Germline V lookup: CDR1 MGHDK, CDR2 SYGVNS. The CDR3 consists of 16 residues. 13 Jbeta primers and 60 Vbeta primers were used for the PCR. Sequencing was performed with immunoSEQ multiplex PCR; in TCRdb, only in-frame clones are kept and a portion is missing. The sample has about 180,000 clones; under 90% are singletons. The source of the sample is a study of cytomegalovirus exposure and HLA in healthy donors. Whole-study findings and limits: What was likely a sequencing artifact was a cluster of highly shared sequence variants. Generally TCR sequences proved uncommon, though certain public TCRs appeared in numerous donors. Association of a missense DCLRE1C variant with TCR beta V- and J-gene trimming was reported in a later analysis. Immune exposure data for these donors was limited to CMV serostatus.

This sequence originates from a man aged 18 to 29 in good health and CMV-seronegative. The chain carries TRBV25-1 and TRBJ2-7; 7 bases align to TRBD2. Sequencing was performed on PBMCs. Here the CDR3 DNA reads TGTGCCAGCACAGACGGGACTACCGGAGCAGGTAACAAGCAGTACTTC. It translates to CASTDGTTGAGNKQYF.